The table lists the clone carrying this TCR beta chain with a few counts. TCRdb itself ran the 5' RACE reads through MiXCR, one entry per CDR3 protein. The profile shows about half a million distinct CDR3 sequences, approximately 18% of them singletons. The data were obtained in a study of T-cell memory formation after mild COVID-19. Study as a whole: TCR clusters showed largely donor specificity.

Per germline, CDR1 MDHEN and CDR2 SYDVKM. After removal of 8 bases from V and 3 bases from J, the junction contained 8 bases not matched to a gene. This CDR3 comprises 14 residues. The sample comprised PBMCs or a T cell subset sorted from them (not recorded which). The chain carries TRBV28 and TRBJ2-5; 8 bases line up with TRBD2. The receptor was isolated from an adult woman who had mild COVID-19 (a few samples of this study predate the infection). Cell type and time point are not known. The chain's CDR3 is CASSREGQEETQYF. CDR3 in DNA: TGTGCCAGCTCCCGGGAGGGTCAGGAAGAGACCCAGTACTTC.